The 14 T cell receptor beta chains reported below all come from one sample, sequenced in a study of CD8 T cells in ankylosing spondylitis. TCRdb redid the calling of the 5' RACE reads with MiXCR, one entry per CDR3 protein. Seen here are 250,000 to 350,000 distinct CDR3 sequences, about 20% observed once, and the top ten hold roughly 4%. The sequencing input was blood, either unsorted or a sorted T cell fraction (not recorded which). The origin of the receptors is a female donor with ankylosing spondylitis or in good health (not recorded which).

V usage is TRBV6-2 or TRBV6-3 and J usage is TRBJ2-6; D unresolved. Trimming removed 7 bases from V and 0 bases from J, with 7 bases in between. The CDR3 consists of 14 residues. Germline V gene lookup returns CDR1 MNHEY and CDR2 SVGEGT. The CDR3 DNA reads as TGTGCCAGCACCCCGAACTCTGGGGCCAACGTCCTGACTTTC. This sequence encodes CASTPNSGANVLTF.

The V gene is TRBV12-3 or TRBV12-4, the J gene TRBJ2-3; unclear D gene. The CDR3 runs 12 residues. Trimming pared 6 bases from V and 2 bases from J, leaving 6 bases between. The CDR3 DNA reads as TGTGCCAGCAGGGGCAACACAGATACGCAGTATTTT. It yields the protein CASRGNTDTQYF.

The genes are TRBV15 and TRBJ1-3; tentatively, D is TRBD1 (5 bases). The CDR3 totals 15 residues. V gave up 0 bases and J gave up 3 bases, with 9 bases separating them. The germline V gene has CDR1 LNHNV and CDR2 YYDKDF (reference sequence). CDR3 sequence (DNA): TGTGCCACCAGCAGAGATATCAGGGTTGGAAACACCATATATTTT. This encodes CATSRDIRVGNTIYF.

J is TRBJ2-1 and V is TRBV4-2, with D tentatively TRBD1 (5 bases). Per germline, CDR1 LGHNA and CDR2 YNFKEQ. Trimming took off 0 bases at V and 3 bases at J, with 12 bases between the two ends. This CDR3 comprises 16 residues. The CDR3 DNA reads TGTGCCAGCAGCCAAGAAGACGACAGCAACTACAATGAGCAGTTCTTC. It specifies CASSQEDDSNYNEQFF.

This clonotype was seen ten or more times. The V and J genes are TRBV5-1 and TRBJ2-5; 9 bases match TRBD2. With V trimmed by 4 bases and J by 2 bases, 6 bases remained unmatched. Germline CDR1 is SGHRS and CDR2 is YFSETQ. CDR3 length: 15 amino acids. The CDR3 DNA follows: TGCGCCAGCAGCCCGACTAGCGGCCAGCAAGAGACCCAGTACTTC. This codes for CASSPTSGQQETQYF.

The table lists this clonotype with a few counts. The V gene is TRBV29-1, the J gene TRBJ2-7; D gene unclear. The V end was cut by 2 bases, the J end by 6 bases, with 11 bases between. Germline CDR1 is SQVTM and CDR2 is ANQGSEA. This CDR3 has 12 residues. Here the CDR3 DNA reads TGCAGCGTTGAATGGGGTGAGTTCGAGCAGTACTTC. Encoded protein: CSVEWGEFEQYF.

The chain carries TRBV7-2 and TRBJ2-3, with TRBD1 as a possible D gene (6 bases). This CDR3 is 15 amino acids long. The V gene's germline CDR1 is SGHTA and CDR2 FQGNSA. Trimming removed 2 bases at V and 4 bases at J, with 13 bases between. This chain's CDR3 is CASSLTGWTADTQYF. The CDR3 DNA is TGTGCCAGCAGCTTAACAGGGTGGACGGCAGATACGCAGTATTTT.

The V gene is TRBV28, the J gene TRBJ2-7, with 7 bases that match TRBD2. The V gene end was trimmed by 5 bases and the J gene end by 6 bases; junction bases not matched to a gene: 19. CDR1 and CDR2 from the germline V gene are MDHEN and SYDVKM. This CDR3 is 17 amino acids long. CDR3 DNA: TGTGCCAGCAGTGGTTTCGGGGAGGGCATGGGGTTGGCCGAGCAGTACTTC. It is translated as CASSGFGEGMGLAEQYF.

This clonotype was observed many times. The DNA of the CDR3 is TGTGCCAGCAGTTTAGGTCTCATGGCTAATGAGCAGTTCTTC. Translation gives CASSLGLMANEQFF. The chain links TRBV12-3 or TRBV12-4 to TRBJ2-1, with unresolved D. The length of the CDR3 is 14 residues. V lost 1 base, J lost 7 bases, and 11 bases lay in between.

The CDR3 nucleotides read TGCAGTGCTAGGTCGGGCACGGCGGCTTTCTTT. Its translation: CSARSGTAAFF. V usage is TRBV20-1 and J usage is TRBJ1-1; D gene ambiguous. The germline gives CDR1 DFQATT, CDR2 SNEGSKA (reference sequence). The CDR3 runs to 11 residues. The V gene lost 3 bases and the J gene lost 11 bases, with 13 bases spanning the gap.

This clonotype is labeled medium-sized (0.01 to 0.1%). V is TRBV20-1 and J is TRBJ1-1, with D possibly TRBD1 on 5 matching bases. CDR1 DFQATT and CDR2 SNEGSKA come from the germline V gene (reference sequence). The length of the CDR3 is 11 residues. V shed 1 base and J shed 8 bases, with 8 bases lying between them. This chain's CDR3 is CSARVKGEAFF. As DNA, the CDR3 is TGCAGTGCTAGAGTAAAGGGGGAAGCTTTCTTT.

The CDR3 coding sequence is TGCAGTGCTAGAGGGGAGGCTAGCACAGATACGCAGTATTTT. It specifies CSARGEASTDTQYF. The V call is TRBV20-1, the J call TRBJ2-3; D is possibly TRBD2 (6 bases). Germline values: CDR1 DFQATT, CDR2 SNEGSKA (reference sequence). The CDR3 is made up of 14 amino acids. V was pared by 1 base and J by 0 bases, with 8 bases between.

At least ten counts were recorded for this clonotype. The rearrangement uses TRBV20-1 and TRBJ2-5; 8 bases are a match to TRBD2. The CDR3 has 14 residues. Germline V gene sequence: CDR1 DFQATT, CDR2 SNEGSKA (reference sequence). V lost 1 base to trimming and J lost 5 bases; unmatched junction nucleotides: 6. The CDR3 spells CSARGAGGGETQYF. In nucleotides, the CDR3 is TGCAGTGCTAGAGGGGCGGGAGGAGGCGAGACCCAGTACTTC.

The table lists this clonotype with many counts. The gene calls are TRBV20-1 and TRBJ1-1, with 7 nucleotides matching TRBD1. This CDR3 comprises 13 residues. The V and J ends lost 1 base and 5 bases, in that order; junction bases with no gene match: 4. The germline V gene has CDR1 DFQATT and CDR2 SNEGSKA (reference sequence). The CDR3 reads CSARGQGWTEAFF. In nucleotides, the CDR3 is TGCAGTGCTAGAGGACAGGGCTGGACTGAAGCTTTCTTT.